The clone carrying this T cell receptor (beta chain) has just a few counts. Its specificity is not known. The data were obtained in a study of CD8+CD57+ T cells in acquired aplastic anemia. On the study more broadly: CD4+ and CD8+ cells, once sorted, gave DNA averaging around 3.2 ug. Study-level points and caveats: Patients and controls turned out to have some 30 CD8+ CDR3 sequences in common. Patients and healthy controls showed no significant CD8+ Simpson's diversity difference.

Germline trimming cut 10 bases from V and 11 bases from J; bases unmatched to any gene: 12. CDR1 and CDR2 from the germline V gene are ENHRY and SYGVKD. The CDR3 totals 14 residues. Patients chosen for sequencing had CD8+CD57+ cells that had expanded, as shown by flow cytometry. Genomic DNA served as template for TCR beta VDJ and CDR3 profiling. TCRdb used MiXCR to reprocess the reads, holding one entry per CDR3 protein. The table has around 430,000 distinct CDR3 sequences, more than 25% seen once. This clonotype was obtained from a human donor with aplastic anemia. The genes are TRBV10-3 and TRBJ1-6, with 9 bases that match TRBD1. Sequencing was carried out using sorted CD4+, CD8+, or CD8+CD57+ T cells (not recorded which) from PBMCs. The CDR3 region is CASSTGTGRTPLHF. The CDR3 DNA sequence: TGTGCCAGCTCAACCGGGACAGGGCGGACACCCCTCCACTTT.